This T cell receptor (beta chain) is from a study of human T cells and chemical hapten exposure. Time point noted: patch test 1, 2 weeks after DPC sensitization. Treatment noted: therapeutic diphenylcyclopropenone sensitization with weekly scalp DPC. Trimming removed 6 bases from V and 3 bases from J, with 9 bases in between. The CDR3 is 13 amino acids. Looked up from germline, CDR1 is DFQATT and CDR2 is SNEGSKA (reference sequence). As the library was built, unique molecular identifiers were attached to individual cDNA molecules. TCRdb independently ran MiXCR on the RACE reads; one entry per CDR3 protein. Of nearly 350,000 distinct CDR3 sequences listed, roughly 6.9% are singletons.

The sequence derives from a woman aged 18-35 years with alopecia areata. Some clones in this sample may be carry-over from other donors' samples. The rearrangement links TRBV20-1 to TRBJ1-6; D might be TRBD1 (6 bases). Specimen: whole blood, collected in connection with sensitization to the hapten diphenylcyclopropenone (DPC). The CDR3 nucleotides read TGCAGTGCGTACAGGGACTATAATTCACCCCTCCACTTT. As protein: CSAYRDYNSPLHF.